The 32 T cell receptor beta chains given below trace back to one sample, sequenced in a study of breast tumors, draining lymph nodes, adjacent tissues (TCRdb year 2016). To prepare the library, multiplex PCR was applied. Sequenced using an Illumina HiSeq 2000. TCRdb redid the processing of the public reads, applying fastp at Q25 and MiXCR, and retained in-frame beta chains. A single entry per CDR3 protein holds the most common genes and DNA from its merged rows. For this sample there are 180,000 or so distinct CDR3 sequences; roughly 35% appear just once. The top ten clonotypes cover 3.8% of the sample. Lymph node samples came from the axillary draining lymph nodes of breast cancer patients. Material: axillary lymph node tissue. Source of these receptors: a female donor with breast cancer. Some clones in this sample may be carry-over from other donors' samples.

This clonotype was seen ten or more times. The CDR3 sequence: CASSASLDSGNGYTF. The CDR3 DNA is TGTGCCAGCAGCGCTTCCCTCGACAGTGGTAATGGCTACACCTTC. This chain joins TRBV9 and TRBJ1-2, with a weak D call TRBD1 (5 bases). V was trimmed by 3 bases and J by 6 bases, leaving 18 bases between them. The CDR3 sequence is 15 residues long. Germline loops: CDR1 SGDLS, CDR2 YYNGEE.

The sample holds many counts of this clonotype. The chain has TRBV20-1 and TRBJ2-1; TRBD2 aligns across 9 bases. The junction had 10 bases not matched to a gene; V was cut back by 2 bases and J by 5 bases. Germline CDR1 is DFQATT and CDR2 is SNEGSKA (reference sequence). This CDR3 comprises 16 residues. The CDR3 protein is CSARLIAGASNNEQFF. The CDR3 DNA reads TGCAGTGCTAGATTAATAGCGGGAGCGTCGAACAATGAGCAGTTCTTC.

The chain joins TRBV27 to TRBJ2-5, with TRBD2 as a possible D gene (6 bases). Germline CDR1 reads MNHEY; CDR2 reads SMNVEV (reference sequence). The V end lost 2 bases, the J end lost 0 bases, and 22 bases lay between the germline ends. The CDR3 loop spans 19 amino acids. CDR3 residues: CASSLRIGTGGLYQETQYF. CDR3 bases: TGTGCCAGCAGTTTAAGGATCGGGACTGGCGGGCTGTACCAAGAGACCCAGTACTTC.

The chain is built from TRBV30 and TRBJ1-4; TRBD1 agrees at 9 bases. This CDR3 has 15 residues. The V gene end was trimmed by 2 bases and the J gene end by 6 bases; junction bases not matched to a gene: 7. Looked up from germline, CDR1 is GTSNPN and CDR2 is SVGIG (reference sequence). DNA of the CDR3: TGTGCCTGGAGTCGGACAGGGGCGTGGGATGAAAAACTGTTTTTT. Translated, it gives CAWSRTGAWDEKLFF.

Ten or more counts support this clonotype. V is TRBV28 and J is TRBJ1-2; D remains unclear. CDR3 size: 14 residues. From germline, CDR1 is MDHEN and CDR2 SYDVKM. Trimming shortened V by 7 bases and J by 2 bases, and 14 bases separated the two germline ends. CDR3 sequence (DNA): TGTGCCAGCACCCCCTTACCCCGAAACTATGGCTACACCTTC. Amino acid sequence: CASTPLPRNYGYTF.

This clonotype came up many times. The genes are TRBV27 and TRBJ2-2; 9 bases are shared with TRBD1. Germline values: CDR1 MNHEY, CDR2 SMNVEV (reference sequence). Trimming at V came to 9 bases and at J to 3 bases, leaving 2 bases not matched to a gene. CDR3 length: 13 residues. CDR3 protein: CARQGAHTGELFF. The CDR3 coding sequence is TGTGCCAGACAGGGGGCGCACACCGGGGAGCTGTTTTTT.

This clonotype occurred many times. The chain is built from TRBV7-9 and TRBJ2-7; D ambiguous. Germline assignment: CDR1 SEHNR and CDR2 FQNEAQ (reference sequence). The CDR3 has 13 residues. Deletions cut 5 bases from V and 3 bases from J, with 11 bases between. CDR3 amino acids: CASSRDSFYEQYF. CDR3 coding DNA: TGTGCCAGCAGCCGAGATAGTTTCTACGAGCAGTACTTC.

This clonotype turned up a few times. The V and J genes are TRBV5-1 and TRBJ1-1; TRBD1 is a possible D gene (6 bases). The CDR3 extends over 13 amino acids. CDR1 and CDR2 from the germline V gene are SGHRS and YFSETQ. Deletions cut 2 bases from V and 4 bases from J, with 9 bases between. CDR3 sequence (DNA): TGCGCCAGCAGCTTCCTGACAGGCACTGAAGCTTTCTTT. Its translation is CASSFLTGTEAFF.

There are many counts of this clonotype. The chain couples TRBV12-3 or TRBV12-4 to TRBJ2-7; a possible D gene is TRBD1 (5 bases). The CDR3 is made up of 12 amino acids. V was clipped by 5 bases and J by 7 bases, with 12 bases between them. The CDR3, as DNA: TGTGCCAGCAGTCAACAGGTTGGTGAGCAGTACTTC. This gives the protein CASSQQVGEQYF.

The gene calls are TRBV29-1 and TRBJ1-2; tentatively, D is TRBD1 (5 bases). The CDR3 totals 12 residues. V was clipped by 3 bases and J by 4 bases, with 9 bases between them. Germline V gene sequence: CDR1 SQVTM, CDR2 ANQGSEA. The CDR3 nucleotides are TGCAGCGTTGACTGGGACGCCTATGGCTACACCTTC. Encoded protein: CSVDWDAYGYTF.

This clonotype occurred a few times. The chain uses TRBV28 and TRBJ2-2; no reliable D call. CDR1 and CDR2 from the germline V gene are MDHEN and SYDVKM. V lost 6 bases and J 5 bases, leaving 4 bases between the germline ends. The CDR3 loop spans 11 amino acids. The CDR3: CASRRTGELFF. CDR3 coding DNA: TGTGCCAGCAGACGGACCGGGGAGCTGTTTTTT. The whole variable domain, remainder taken from reference TRBV28 and TRBJ2-2, is DVKVTQSSRYLVKRTGEKVFLECVQDMDHENMFWYRQDPGLGLRLIYFSYDVKMKEKGDIPEGYSVSREKKERFSLILESASTNQTSMYLCASRRTGELFFGEGSRLTVL.

This clonotype was detected ten times or more. The chain has TRBV5-5 and TRBJ1-3, with 8 bases matching TRBD1. Germline CDR1 SGHKS, CDR2 YYEKEE (reference sequence). This CDR3 has 16 amino acids. Trimming at V came to 4 bases and at J to 3 bases, leaving 9 bases not matched to a gene. The CDR3 reads CASSRRTGSIGNTIYF. The CDR3 DNA follows: TGTGCCAGCAGCCGAAGGACAGGGTCGATTGGAAACACCATATATTTT.

Notes on this clonotype: An end of the junction differs from the germline gene, which may be a read error. V is TRBV5-4 and J is TRBJ2-7; 7 bases map to TRBD1. Germline-derived CDR1 and CDR2 are SGHNT and YYREEE (reference sequence). The length of the CDR3 is 14 residues. CDR3 DNA sequence: TGTGCCAGCAGCTTAGAGGACAGGCCCTCGGAGCAGTGCTTC. Its translation: CASSLEDRPSEQCF.

This clonotype has a count of ten or more. One end of the junction fails to match germline, which may point to a read error. This rearrangement joins TRBV5-1 to TRBJ2-3; either TRBD1 or TRBD2 may supply D (5 bases each). The CDR3 spans 14 residues. Per the germline V gene, CDR1 is SGHRS and CDR2 is YFSETQ. The CDR3 protein is CASSRASGTDTQYF. The CDR3 DNA reads TGTGCCAGCAGCAGGGCCTCGGGGACAGATACGCAGTATTTT. The whole variable domain, filled in from reference TRBV5-1 and TRBJ2-3, reads KAGVTQTPRYLIKTRGQQVTLSCSPISGHRSVSWYQQTPGQGLQFLFEYFSETQRNKGNFPGRFSGRQFSNSRSEMNVSTLELGDSALYLCASSRASGTDTQYFGPGTRLTVL.

About this clonotype: The CDR3 does not end in the conserved phenylalanine or tryptophan, so this is likely a read error. The chain carries TRBV6-1 and TRBJ2-2; D is uncertain. Germline lookup yields CDR1 MNHNS and CDR2 SASEGT. V shed 10 bases and J shed 0 bases, with 12 bases lying between them. This CDR3 has 14 amino acids. The CDR3 bases are TGTGCCACTTCTAGGAACGCGAACACCGGGGAGCTGTTTCTT. As protein: CATSRNANTGELFL.

This clonotype has only a few counts. The chain employs TRBV7-2 and TRBJ1-1, with 9 bases matching TRBD1. CDR3 length: 15 residues. The V gene end was trimmed by 5 bases and the J gene end by 5 bases; junction bases not matched to a gene: 9. Germline CDR1 is SGHTA and CDR2 is FQGNSA. The CDR3 DNA follows: TGTGCCAGCAGCCTAACGGGGACAGGGAGGACTGAAGCTTTCTTT. Amino acid sequence: CASSLTGTGRTEAFF.

This clonotype came up a few times. The junction departs from germline at one end; a sequencing error may be responsible. This chain joins TRBV6-1 and TRBJ2-1, with 10 bases matching TRBD2. The CDR3 runs 15 residues. The germline CDR1 and CDR2 sequences are MNHNS and SASEGT. This CDR3 reads CAGSPGTSAGNEQFF. In nucleotides, the CDR3 is TGTGCCGGCAGCCCCGGGACTAGCGCTGGAAATGAGCAGTTCTTC.

In its sample, this clonotype was seen many times. The genes are TRBV19 and TRBJ2-6; D remains unclear. The CDR3 spans 15 residues. Per the germline V gene, CDR1 is LNHDA and CDR2 is SQIVND (reference sequence). The V end lost 0 bases, the J end lost 0 bases, and 3 bases lay between the germline ends. CDR3: CASSIDGSGANVLTF. The CDR3 DNA reads as TGTGCCAGTAGTATAGACGGCTCTGGGGCCAACGTCCTGACTTTC.

This clonotype was counted at least ten times. The chain recombines TRBV20-1 with TRBJ1-6; D may be TRBD1 (6 bases). The V and J ends lost 0 bases and 0 bases respectively, with 15 bases between them. The CDR3 runs to 18 residues. CDR1 and CDR2 (germline): DFQATT, SNEGSKA (reference sequence). Here the CDR3 DNA reads TGCAGTGCTAGAGATTTGGCAGGGGTGAGCTCCTATAATTCACCCCTCCACTTT. Its protein is CSARDLAGVSSYNSPLHF.

In its sample, this clonotype was seen many times. The V call is TRBV6-2 or TRBV6-3, the J call TRBJ2-3; D is perhaps TRBD2 (5 bases). Trimming cost V 5 bases and J 2 bases, with 26 bases left between them. Germline values: CDR1 MNHEY, CDR2 SVGEGT. There are 19 residues in the CDR3. The CDR3 DNA follows: TGTGCCAGCAGTCCCCCCGCGGACTGGTACGGCGAACTCACAGATACGCAGTATTTT. This encodes CASSPPADWYGELTDTQYF.

This clonotype was counted at least ten times. At one end the junction does not follow the germline gene, possibly because of a read error. J is TRBJ2-2 and V is TRBV7-9, with 11 bases matching TRBD2. Looked up from germline, CDR1 is SEHNR and CDR2 is FQNEAQ (reference sequence). The CDR3 consists of 19 residues. The CDR3 loop is CASSLGLAGRQTNPGELFF. CDR3 nucleotides: TGTGCCAGCAGCTTAGGACTAGCGGGACGCCAGACGAACCCCGGGGAGCTGTTTTTT.

To note about this clonotype: This may be a read error, as it is one base from a much larger clone. This chain joins TRBV19 and TRBJ1-6, with a weak D call TRBD1 (6 bases). This CDR3 comprises 16 residues. Deletions cut 5 bases from V and 7 bases from J, with 18 bases between. CDR1 is LNHDA, CDR2 SQIVND, per germline (reference sequence). CDR3 loop: CASSSSGTSLNSPLHF. CDR3 sequence (DNA): TGTGCCAGTAGTTCCTCCGGGACAAGTTTAAATTCACCCCTCCACTTT.

The V gene is TRBV24-1, the J gene TRBJ1-2; D is perhaps TRBD1 (6 bases). The CDR3 has 15 amino acids. V lost 5 bases, J lost 2 bases, and 14 bases lay in between. Germline CDR1 is KGHDR and CDR2 is SFDVKD. The CDR3 nucleotides read TGTGCCACCAGTGCCTGGACAGAGCTAAACTATGGCTACACCTTC. As protein: CATSAWTELNYGYTF.

This clonotype was detected many times. V is TRBV5-5 and J is TRBJ1-6; no firm D call. Looked up from germline, CDR1 is SGHKS and CDR2 is YYEKEE (reference sequence). This CDR3 has 17 amino acids. Trimming removed 0 bases from V and 0 bases from J, with 10 bases in between. CDR3 DNA sequence: TGTGCCAGCAGCTTGGTTGGCTCTAGCTCCTATAATTCACCCCTCCACTTT. Amino acid sequence: CASSLVGSSSYNSPLHF. Filled out from reference TRBV5-5 and TRBJ1-6, the complete variable domain reads DAGVTQSPTHLIKTRGQQVTLRCSPISGHKSVSWYQQVLGQGPQFIFQYYEKEERGRGNFPDRFSARQFPNYSSELNVNALLLGDSALYLCASSLVGSSSYNSPLHFGNGTRLTVT.

This clonotype was recorded once. This chain joins TRBV7-2 and TRBJ2-7; TRBD2 matches at 8 bases. The CDR3 length is 16 residues. Germline assignment: CDR1 SGHTA and CDR2 FQGNSA. J lost 3 bases, V lost 5 bases, and 12 bases had no gene match. CDR3 nucleotides: TGTGCCAGCAGCCCCCCCGGGAGGGGGAGCTTCTACGAGCAGTACTTC. Translating gives CASSPPGRGSFYEQYF.

With regard to this clonotype: A read error is possible here, since a much larger clone lies one base away. V is TRBV3-1 and J is TRBJ2-7; 7 bases are shared with TRBD2. The V gene's germline CDR1 is LGHDT and CDR2 YNNKEL (reference sequence). This CDR3 contains 16 residues. CDR3 bases: TGTGCCAGCAGCACGACTAGCTCGGGAGCTGACTACGAGCGGTACTTC. It specifies CASSTTSSGADYERYF.

This clonotype was recorded many times. The chain combines TRBV12-3 or TRBV12-4 with TRBJ1-6; 8 bases map to TRBD1. J lost 5 bases, V lost 6 bases, and 3 bases had no gene match. The CDR3 length is 14 residues. The CDR3 is CASRRQGHNSPLHF. CDR3 sequence (DNA): TGTGCCAGCAGACGACAGGGGCATAATTCACCCCTCCACTTT.

In this sample, this clonotype turned up once. The chain is built from TRBV7-8 and TRBJ2-7; 10 nucleotides match TRBD2. The CDR3 is 13 amino acids. Trimming removed 5 bases from V and 6 bases from J; junction bases left unmatched: 4. CDR1 is SGHVS and CDR2 is FQNEAQ in the germline V gene. CDR3 coding DNA: TGTGCCAGCAGCCCAAGCGGGAGGGTCGAGCAGTACTTC. It translates to CASSPSGRVEQYF. Full variable domain (remainder filled in from reference TRBV7-8 and TRBJ2-7): GAGVSQSPRYKVAKRGQDVALRCDPISGHVSLFWYQQALGQGPEFLTYFQNEAQLDKSGLPSDRFFAERPEGSVSTLKIQRTQQEDSAVYLCASSPSGRVEQYFGPGTRLTVT.

The rearrangement joins TRBV7-2 to TRBJ2-7; a weak D match, TRBD2 (5 bases). From germline, CDR1 is SGHTA and CDR2 FQGNSA. Trimming stripped 1 base from V and 3 bases from J, with 13 bases between. There are 15 residues in the CDR3. The CDR3 DNA reads TGTGCCAGCAGCTTAGGAGCAGCGGACTTCTACGAGCAGTACTTC. Translating it yields CASSLGAADFYEQYF.

About this clonotype: The junction departs from the called germline gene at one end, perhaps through a read error. The chain employs TRBV9 and TRBJ1-2, with 9 nucleotides matching TRBD1. The CDR3 contains 15 residues. The germline V gene encodes CDR1 SGDLS and CDR2 YYNGEE. CDR3 sequence reads: CASSVGGTGRKGYAF. CDR3 sequence (DNA): TGTGCCAGCAGCGTAGGGGGGACAGGGCGGAAAGGCTACGCCTTC.

A few counts support this clonotype. The rearrangement uses TRBV6-2 or TRBV6-3 and TRBJ1-2; TRBD1 is a possible D gene (6 bases). This CDR3 has 17 residues. The germline CDR1 and CDR2 sequences are MNHEY and SVGEGT. Trimming took 3 bases from V and 4 from J, leaving 21 bases between them. CDR3 in DNA: TGTGCCAGCAGTTATAGGGACGTAATCGTCAGGGGCTATGGCTACACCTTC. Protein: CASSYRDVIVRGYGYTF.

In its sample, this clonotype was seen many times. The chain couples TRBV7-2 to TRBJ2-1, with TRBD2 matching over 11 bases. V shed 7 bases, J shed 7 bases, and the junction held 9 bases outside the gene matches. The CDR3 has 15 amino acids. Germline CDR1 SGHTA, CDR2 FQGNSA. For the CDR3, the DNA is TGTGCCAGCAACCCGACTAGCGGGGCCCGGAATGAGCAGTTCTTC. It translates to CASNPTSGARNEQFF.